This is a list of T cell receptor beta chains from one sample in a study of T cell responses to AZD1222 COVID-19 vaccine. Clones were sequenced by immunoSEQ multiplex PCR, and TCRdb holds only the in-frame ones, with some missing. This table holds 140,000 to 150,000 clones, about 93% found once. The sample here was peripheral blood, taken on day 0 of AZD1222 vaccination. These TCRs come from an adult in good health. Each CDR3 is given with its conserved first and last residue. D genes are given only for firm matches. Only part of the rows carry a size: once, few, many, or a class if the clone is expanded.

d_gene	v_gene	abundance	j_gene	CDR3nt	CDR3aa
NA	TRBV28	once	TRBJ1-1	TGTGCCAGCAGTTTATGGGGGCGAGATGAAGCTTTCTTT	CASSLWGRDEAFF
NA	TRBV29-1	NA	TRBJ1-1	TGCAGCGTTGGAGTGAACACTGAAGCTTTCTTT	CSVGVNTEAFF
NA	TRBV19	NA	TRBJ1-1	TGTGCCAGTAGTATATCAGCGGGGACTGAAGCTTTCTTT	CASSISAGTEAFF
NA	TRBV7-2	NA	TRBJ1-6	TGTGCCAGCAGCCCTCCCCAGGGGTCACCCCTCCACTTT	CASSPPQGSPLHF
NA	TRBV20-1	NA	TRBJ2-1	TGCAGTGCTACCATCGCCAATGAGCAGTTCTTC	CSATIANEQFF
NA	TRBV28	NA	TRBJ2-3	TGTGCCAGCAGTTCTAGGTGGAATAGCACAGATACGCAGTATTTT	CASSSRWNSTDTQYF
NA	TRBV12-5	NA	TRBJ2-1	TGTGCTAGTGGTTTAGGGCAGGGCAATGAGCAGTTCTTC	CASGLGQGNEQFF
NA	TRBV5-6	NA	TRBJ2-5	TGTGCCAGCAGCTCCGCCCCGGCGACCCAGTACTTC	CASSSAPATQYF
TRBD1	TRBV6-6	once	TRBJ2-3	TGTGCCAGCAGTTACAGCCGGACAGGCGACACAGATACGCAGTATTTT	CASSYSRTGDTDTQYF
NA	TRBV11-2	NA	TRBJ2-7	TGTGCCAGCAGCATGGACGGAGCAACCTACGAGCAGTACTTC	CASSMDGATYEQYF
NA	TRBV6-5	NA	TRBJ1-4	TGTGCCAGCAGTTTCTCCGGGAGTAATGAAAAACTGTTTTTT	CASSFSGSNEKLFF
TRBD2	TRBV4-1	NA	TRBJ2-7	TGCGCCAGCAGCCGAGCGGGAGGAAGATACGAGCAGTACTTC	CASSRAGGRYEQYF
NA	TRBV30	once	TRBJ1-2	TGTGCCTGGAGGCAAAGGACAGACTATGGCTACACCTTC	CAWRQRTDYGYTF
NA	TRBV5-5	NA	TRBJ1-2	TGTGCCAGCAGCCGACTACGACAGAGCCCCAACTATGGCTACACCTTC	CASSRLRQSPNYGYTF
NA	TRBV28	NA	TRBJ1-5	TGTGCCAGCAGTTTAGCAGGGGTTTATAGCAATCAGCCCCAGCATTTT	CASSLAGVYSNQPQHF
TRBD2	TRBV7-9	NA	TRBJ2-7	TGTGCCAGCAGCCAGTTAAGCGGGAGGACCTACGAGCAGTACTTC	CASSQLSGRTYEQYF
TRBD1	TRBV27	NA	TRBJ2-1	TGTGCCAGCAGTCGACAGGGTCTTAATGAGCAGTTCTTC	CASSRQGLNEQFF
NA	TRBV19	NA	TRBJ2-1	TGTGCCAGTAGTATGTATGCGGGATGGTCCTACAATGAGCAGTTCTTC	CASSMYAGWSYNEQFF
TRBD2	TRBV29-1	NA	TRBJ2-5	TGCAGCGTTGAGGTCGTTGGAGCGCGGGAGGGCCGGTTAAAGACCCAGTACTTC	CSVEVVGAREGRLKTQYF
NA	TRBV24-1	NA	TRBJ1-2	TGTGCCACCAGTGATCTACAGGGTGTTGGCTACACCTTC	CATSDLQGVGYTF
NA	TRBV6-4	NA	TRBJ2-7	TGTGCCGACGGGAAATCGAGCTCCTCCTACGAGCAGTACTTC	CADGKSSSSYEQYF
TRBD1	TRBV19	NA	TRBJ1-5	TGTGCCAGTCAGGGGGCTTGGAATCAGCCCCAGCATTTT	CASQGAWNQPQHF
NA	TRBV4-1	NA	TRBJ1-1	TGCGCCAGCAGCCGGACGACAGGGAACACTGAAGCTTTCTTT	CASSRTTGNTEAFF
TRBD1	TRBV11-3	NA	TRBJ2-2	TGTGCCAGCAGCCGAGGGGGCATCGGGGAGCTGTTTTTT	CASSRGGIGELFF
TRBD1	TRBV11-2	NA	TRBJ2-1	TGTGCCAGCAGACTTCCCGGGACAGGCAACAATGAGCAGTTCTTC	CASRLPGTGNNEQFF
TRBD2	TRBV5-1	NA	TRBJ2-1	TGCGCCAGCAGCGTAACGGGAGGGTACTACAATGAGCAGTTCTTC	CASSVTGGYYNEQFF
NA	TRBV5-1	NA	TRBJ2-7	TGCGCCAGCAGCTCCACTAGTGTCGCTTTCTACGAGCAGTACTTC	CASSSTSVAFYEQYF
TRBD2	TRBV12-5	few	TRBJ2-1	TGTGCTAGTGGTTTGGGCGACGGGGGGAGCTACAATGAGCAGTTCTTC	CASGLGDGGSYNEQFF
TRBD2	TRBV9	NA	TRBJ2-2	TGTGCCAGCAGCCTAGGACTAGCGGGGACCACCGGGGAGCTGTTTTTT	CASSLGLAGTTGELFF
NA	TRBV5-6	NA	TRBJ2-7	TGTGCCAGCAGCTCACAGTGGTCTGGGGACGAGCAGTACTTC	CASSSQWSGDEQYF
TRBD2	TRBV3-1/TRBV3-2	NA	TRBJ2-5	TGTGCCAGCAGCACGGCTAGCGGGAGAGTTGAGACCCAGTACTTC	CASSTASGRVETQYF
NA	TRBV5-5	NA	TRBJ2-1	TGTGCCAGCAGCCTCGGTACTGGTGAGCAGTTCTTC	CASSLGTGEQFF
NA	TRBV15	NA	TRBJ2-3	TGTGCCACCAGCAGGCTACGTACAGATACGCAGTATTTT	CATSRLRTDTQYF
NA	TRBV28	NA	TRBJ1-5	TGTGCCAGCAGTTTATCAGGGGCCGATGAACCTGATCAGCCCCAGCATTTT	CASSLSGADEPDQPQHF
TRBD2	TRBV10-1	many	TRBJ2-7	TGCGCCAGCAGTGAGTTCCTAGCGGGCGAGCAGTACTTC	CASSEFLAGEQYF
TRBD2	TRBV7-8	NA	TRBJ2-7	TGTGCCAGCAGCTTAGTGCGACTAGCGGGAGGCGAGCAGTACTTC	CASSLVRLAGGEQYF
NA	TRBV6-5	NA	TRBJ1-6	TGTGCCAGCAGTTACGACAGGAGAGGCACGGATTCACCCCTCCACTTT	CASSYDRRGTDSPLHF
TRBD1	TRBV13	NA	TRBJ1-1	TGTGCCAGCAGCCCCAGCAGGGGGCTAGAAGCTTTCTTT	CASSPSRGLEAFF
NA	TRBV3-1/TRBV3-2	NA	TRBJ1-5	TGTGCCAGCAGCCAAGATGCAGGGTGGCCCCAGCATTTT	CASSQDAGWPQHF
TRBD1	TRBV27	NA	TRBJ1-4	TGTGCCAGCAGTCCGGGACAGGGGGCTAGTAATGAAAAACTGTTTTTT	CASSPGQGASNEKLFF
TRBD2	TRBV6-5	NA	TRBJ2-3	TGTGCCAGCAGTTCCTTAGCGGGACCGAGCACAGATACGCAGTATTTT	CASSSLAGPSTDTQYF